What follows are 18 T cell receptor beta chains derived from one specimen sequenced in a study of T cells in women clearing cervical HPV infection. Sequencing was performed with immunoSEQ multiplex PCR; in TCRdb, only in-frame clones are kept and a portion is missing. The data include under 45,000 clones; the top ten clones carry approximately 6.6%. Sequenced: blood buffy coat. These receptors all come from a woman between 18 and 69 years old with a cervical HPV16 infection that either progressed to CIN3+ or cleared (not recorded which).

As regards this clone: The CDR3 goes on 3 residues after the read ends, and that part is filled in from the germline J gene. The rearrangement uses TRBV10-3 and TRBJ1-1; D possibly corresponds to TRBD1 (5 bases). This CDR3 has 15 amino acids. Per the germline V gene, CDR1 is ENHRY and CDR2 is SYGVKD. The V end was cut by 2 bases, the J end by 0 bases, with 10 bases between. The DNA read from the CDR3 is TGTGCCATCAGTGAGATCAGGGCGGTGAACACTGAA. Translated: CAISEIRAVNTE. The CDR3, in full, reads CAISEIRAVNTEAFF.

This chain's CDR3 is CSARDRVYEKLFF. Partial CDR3 DNA: TGCAGTGCTAGAGACAGGGTGTATGAAAAA. The chain joins TRBV20-1 to TRBJ1-4; TRBD1 is a possible D gene (5 bases). The CDR3 end falls 3 residues outside the read, so it is completed with the germline J gene. V lost 0 bases to trimming and J lost 6 bases, with 8 bases between them. CDR1 DFQATT and CDR2 SNEGSKA come from the germline V gene (reference sequence). The CDR3 sequence is 13 residues long.

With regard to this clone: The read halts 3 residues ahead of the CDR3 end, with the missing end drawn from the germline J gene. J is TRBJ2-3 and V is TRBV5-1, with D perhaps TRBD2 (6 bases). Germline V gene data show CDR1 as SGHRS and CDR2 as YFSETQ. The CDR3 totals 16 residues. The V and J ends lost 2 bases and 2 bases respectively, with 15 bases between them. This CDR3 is CASSFGGAGLTDTQYF. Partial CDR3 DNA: TGCGCCAGCAGCTTTGGCGGAGCGGGCCTCACAGATACG.

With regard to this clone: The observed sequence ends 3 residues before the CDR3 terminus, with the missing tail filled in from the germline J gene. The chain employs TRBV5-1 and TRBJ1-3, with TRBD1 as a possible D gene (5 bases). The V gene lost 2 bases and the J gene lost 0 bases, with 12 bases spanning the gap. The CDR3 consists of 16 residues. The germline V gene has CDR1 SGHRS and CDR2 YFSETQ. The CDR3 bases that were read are TGCGCCAGCAGCTTCCAGGGTCCTAGCTCTGGAAACACC. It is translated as CASSFQGPSSGNT. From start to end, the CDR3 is CASSFQGPSSGNTIYF.

This CDR3 reads CSVGVSGGEETQYF. The covered CDR3 bases are TGCAGCGTTGGGGTTAGCGGGGGTGAAGAGACT. V is TRBV29-1 and J is TRBJ2-4; 9 nucleotides line up with TRBD2. Read sequence stops 3 residues before the CDR3 end, and the germline J gene provides the missing end. Germline V gene lookup returns CDR1 SQVTM and CDR2 ANQGSEA. The CDR3 spans 14 residues.

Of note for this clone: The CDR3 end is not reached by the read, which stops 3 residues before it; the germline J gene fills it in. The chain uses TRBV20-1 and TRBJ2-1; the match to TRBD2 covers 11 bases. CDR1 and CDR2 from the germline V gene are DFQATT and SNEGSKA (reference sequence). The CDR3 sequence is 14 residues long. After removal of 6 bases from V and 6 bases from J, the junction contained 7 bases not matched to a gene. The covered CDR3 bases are TGCAGTGCCTGTATAGCGGGAGGGTGCAATGAG. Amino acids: CSACIAGGCNE. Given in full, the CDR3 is CSACIAGGCNEQFF.

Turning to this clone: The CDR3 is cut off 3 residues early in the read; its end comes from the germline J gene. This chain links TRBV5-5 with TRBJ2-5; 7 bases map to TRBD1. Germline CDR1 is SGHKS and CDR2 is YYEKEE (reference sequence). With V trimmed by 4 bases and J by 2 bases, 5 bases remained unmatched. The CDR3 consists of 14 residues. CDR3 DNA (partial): TGTGCCAGCAGCCGTGGGACAGTTCAAGAGACC. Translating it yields CASSRGTVQET. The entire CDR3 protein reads CASSRGTVQETQYF.

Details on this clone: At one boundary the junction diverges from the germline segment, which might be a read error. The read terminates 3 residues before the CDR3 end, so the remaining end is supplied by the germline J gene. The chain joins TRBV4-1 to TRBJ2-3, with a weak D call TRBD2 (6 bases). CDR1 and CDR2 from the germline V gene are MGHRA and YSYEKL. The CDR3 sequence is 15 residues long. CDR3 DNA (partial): TGCGCCAGCAGCAAAGACACTAGCAGCACAGATACG. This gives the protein CASSKDTSSTDT. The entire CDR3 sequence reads CASSKDTSSTDTQYF.

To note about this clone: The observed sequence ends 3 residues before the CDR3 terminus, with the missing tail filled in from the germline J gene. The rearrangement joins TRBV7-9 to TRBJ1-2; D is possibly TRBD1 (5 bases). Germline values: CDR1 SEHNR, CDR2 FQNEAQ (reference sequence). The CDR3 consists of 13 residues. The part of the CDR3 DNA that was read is TGTGCCAGCAGCCCGACAGTCTCCTACGAC. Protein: CASSPTVSYD. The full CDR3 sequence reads CASSPTVSYDYTF.

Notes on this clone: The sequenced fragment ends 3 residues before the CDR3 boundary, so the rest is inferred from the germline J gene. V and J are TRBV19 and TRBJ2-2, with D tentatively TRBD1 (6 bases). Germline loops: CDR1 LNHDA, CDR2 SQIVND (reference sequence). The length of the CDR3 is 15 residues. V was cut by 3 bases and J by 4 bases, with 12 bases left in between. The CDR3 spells CASSIGRGGTGELFF. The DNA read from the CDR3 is TGTGCCAGTAGTATCGGGCGAGGGGGCACCGGGGAG.

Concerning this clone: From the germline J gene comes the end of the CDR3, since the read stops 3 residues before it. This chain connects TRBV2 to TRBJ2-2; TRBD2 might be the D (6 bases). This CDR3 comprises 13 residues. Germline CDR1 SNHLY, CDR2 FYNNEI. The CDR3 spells CASSAGGFEKLFF. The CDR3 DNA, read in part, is TGTGCCAGCAGCGCTGGGGGGTTCGAAAAG.

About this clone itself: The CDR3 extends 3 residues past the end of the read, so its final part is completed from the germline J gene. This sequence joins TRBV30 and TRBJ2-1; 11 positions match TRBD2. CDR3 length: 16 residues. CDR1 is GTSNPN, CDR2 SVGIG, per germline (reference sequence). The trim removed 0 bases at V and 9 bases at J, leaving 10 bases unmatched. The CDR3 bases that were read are TGTGCCTGGAGTGTAGCTAGCGGGGGGCCCTGGGGTGAG. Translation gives CAWSVASGGPWGE. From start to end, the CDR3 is CAWSVASGGPWGEQFF.

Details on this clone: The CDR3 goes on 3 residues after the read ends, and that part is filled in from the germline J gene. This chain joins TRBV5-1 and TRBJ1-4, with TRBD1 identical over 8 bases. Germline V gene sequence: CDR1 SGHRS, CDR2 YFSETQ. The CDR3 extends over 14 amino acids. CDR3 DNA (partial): TGCGCCAGCAGCGAGGGACAGGTCAATTCACCA. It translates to CASSEGQVNSP. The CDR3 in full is CASSEGQVNSPLFF.

The part of the CDR3 DNA that was read is TGCAGTGCGCGCCGGGACTCTGCCTACGAG. Amino acids: CSARRDSAYE. The CDR3, in full, reads CSARRDSAYEQYF. This chain joins TRBV20-1 and TRBJ2-7; possibly TRBD2 for D (6 bases). The sequence runs out 3 residues before the end of the CDR3; the remainder is reconstructed from the germline J gene. In germline, CDR1 is DFQATT, CDR2 SNEGSKA (reference sequence). V was pared by 6 bases and J by 2 bases, with 14 bases between. This CDR3 is built from 13 residues.

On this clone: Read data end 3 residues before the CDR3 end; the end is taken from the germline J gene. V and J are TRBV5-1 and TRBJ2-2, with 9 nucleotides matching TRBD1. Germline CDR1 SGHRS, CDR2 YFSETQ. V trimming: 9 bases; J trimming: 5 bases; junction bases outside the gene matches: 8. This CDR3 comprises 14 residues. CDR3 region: CATRTGEETGELFF. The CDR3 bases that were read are TGCGCCACCCGGACAGGGGAAGAAACCGGGGAG.

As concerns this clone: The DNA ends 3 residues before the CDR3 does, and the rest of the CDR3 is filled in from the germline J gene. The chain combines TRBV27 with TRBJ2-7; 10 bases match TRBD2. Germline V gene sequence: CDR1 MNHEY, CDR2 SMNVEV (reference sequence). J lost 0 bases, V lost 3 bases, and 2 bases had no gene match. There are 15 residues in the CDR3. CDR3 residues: CASSFSGRASYEQYF. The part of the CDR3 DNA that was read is TGTGCCAGCAGTTTCAGCGGGAGGGCCTCCTACGAG.

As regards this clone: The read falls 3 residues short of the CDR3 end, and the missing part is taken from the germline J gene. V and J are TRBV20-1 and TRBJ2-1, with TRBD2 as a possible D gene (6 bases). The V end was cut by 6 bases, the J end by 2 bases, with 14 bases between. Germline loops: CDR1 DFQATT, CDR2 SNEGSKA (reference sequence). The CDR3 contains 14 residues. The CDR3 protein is CSASLVAAYNEQFF. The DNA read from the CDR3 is TGCAGTGCCTCCCTAGTAGCGGCCTACAATGAG.

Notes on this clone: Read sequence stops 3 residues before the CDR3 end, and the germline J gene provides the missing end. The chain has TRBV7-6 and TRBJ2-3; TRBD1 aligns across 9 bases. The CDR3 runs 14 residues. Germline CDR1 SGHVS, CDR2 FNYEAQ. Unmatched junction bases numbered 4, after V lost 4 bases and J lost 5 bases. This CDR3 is CASSSGQGIDTQYF. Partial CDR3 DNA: TGTGCCAGCAGCTCGGGACAGGGAATAGATACG.